These 16 T cell receptor beta chains were all obtained from the same sample, sequenced in a study of radiation and T cells in renal cell carcinoma. Time point indicated: blood 2 weeks post-SBRT. The treatment denotes: 15 Gy SBRT to primary tumor, nephrectomy 4 weeks later. Here immunoSEQ multiplex PCR was the method, and the copy in TCRdb shows in-frame clones only, minus some. The sample gives 70,000 or so clones, about 80% of which show up once; less than 7% is in the top ten. The sample was blood, taken from a patient whose treatment included radiotherapy and nephrectomy. Receptor source: a man aged 55 to 69 with renal cell carcinoma.

The rearrangement links TRBV10-1 to TRBJ2-7; D unclear. V was clipped by 5 bases and J by 2 bases, with 13 bases between them. The CDR3 contains 14 residues. The germline V gene has CDR1 WNHNN and CDR2 SYGVQD (reference sequence). The CDR3 spells CASSPVGAAYEQYF. In DNA form, the CDR3 reads TGCGCCAGCAGTCCAGTCGGCGCGGCCTACGAGCAGTACTTC.

The gene calls are TRBV11-2 and TRBJ2-2; 7 bases are a match to TRBD2. CDR1 is SGHAT and CDR2 is FQNNGV in the germline V gene. V gave up 1 base and J gave up 2 bases; unmatched junction bases: 4. This CDR3 comprises 16 residues. The DNA of the CDR3 is TGTGCCAGCAGCTTAGTGCCGGGGGGAAACACCGGGGAGCTGTTTTTT. Its protein product is CASSLVPGGNTGELFF.

The chain has TRBV4-3 and TRBJ1-2; D uncertain. The V gene lost 3 bases and the J gene lost 3 bases, with 11 bases spanning the gap. The CDR3 covers 14 residues. The V gene's germline CDR1 is LGHNA and CDR2 YSLEER. CDR3 nucleotide sequence: TGCGCCAGCAGCCAGGCAGCGGACTACTATGGCTACACCTTC. Translating gives CASSQAADYYGYTF.

The chain joins TRBV19 to TRBJ2-1; perhaps TRBD1 as D (6 bases). The germline V gene encodes CDR1 LNHDA and CDR2 SQIVND (reference sequence). The CDR3 has 13 residues. Trimming shortened V by 6 bases and J by 4 bases, and 10 bases separated the two germline ends. The CDR3 coding sequence is TGTGCCAGTAGAGCCGGGACATACAATGAGCAGTTCTTC. It is translated as CASRAGTYNEQFF.

The rearrangement joins TRBV7-9 to TRBJ2-3; 10 nucleotides agree with TRBD2. V gave up 7 bases and J gave up 4 bases; unmatched junction bases: 11. This CDR3 spans 16 amino acids. Germline-derived CDR1 and CDR2 are SEHNR and FQNEAQ (reference sequence). The CDR3 here is CASTGSSGRFADTQYF. In nucleotides, the CDR3 is TGTGCCAGCACCGGATCTAGCGGGAGATTTGCAGATACGCAGTATTTT.

The chain employs TRBV9 and TRBJ2-1; 7 bases fit TRBD2. The CDR3 runs 11 residues. The V segment lost 5 bases and the J segment 13 bases; nucleotides outside the gene matches: 6. Germline CDR1 is SGDLS and CDR2 is YYNGEE. The CDR3: CASSATSLQFF. The CDR3 DNA follows: TGTGCCAGCAGTGCGACTAGCCTTCAGTTCTTC.

This chain uses TRBV30 with TRBJ2-7, with D unresolved. CDR1 is GTSNPN and CDR2 is SVGIG in the germline V gene (reference sequence). The CDR3 runs to 13 residues. Trimming removed 1 base at V and 2 bases at J, with 9 bases between. CDR3 in DNA: TGTGCCTGGAGTGCGGTCGTCGCCTACGAGCAGTACTTC. The encoded protein is CAWSAVVAYEQYF. Combining the CDR3 with reference TRBV30 and TRBJ2-7 gives the whole variable domain SQTIHQWPATLVQPVGSPLSLECTVEGTSNPNLYWYRQAAGRGLQLLFYSVGIGQISSEVPQNLSASRPQDRQFILSSKKLLLSDSGFYLCAWSAVVAYEQYFGPGTRLTVT.

The chain carries TRBV5-1 and TRBJ1-1; no definite D call. The CDR3 contains 14 residues. The germline CDR1 and CDR2 sequences are SGHRS and YFSETQ. Trimming cost V 1 base and J 1 base, with 8 bases left between them. The CDR3 reads CASSLRTGNTEAFF. DNA of the CDR3: TGCGCCAGCAGCTTGCGGACGGGGAACACTGAAGCTTTCTTT. The full variable domain, rest sourced from reference TRBV5-1 and TRBJ1-1, is KAGVTQTPRYLIKTRGQQVTLSCSPISGHRSVSWYQQTPGQGLQFLFEYFSETQRNKGNFPGRFSGRQFSNSRSEMNVSTLELGDSALYLCASSLRTGNTEAFFGQGTRLTVV.

The rearrangement joins TRBV14 to TRBJ2-1; 11 positions agree with TRBD2. The CDR3 is 17 amino acids. The junction had 8 bases not matched to a gene; V was cut back by 4 bases and J by 3 bases. Germline V CDR1 and CDR2: SGHDN, FVKESK. As DNA, the CDR3 is TGTGCCAGCAGCCCCGTCGCTAGCGGGAGGCACTACAATGAGCAGTTCTTC. This encodes CASSPVASGRHYNEQFF.

This chain joins TRBV19 and TRBJ2-2; D uncertain. V lost 6 bases, J lost 0 bases, and 11 bases lay in between. This CDR3 contains 15 residues. Germline CDR1 LNHDA, CDR2 SQIVND (reference sequence). The CDR3 nucleotides are TGTGCCAGTAGGTTCGCGACGGCGAACACCGGGGAGCTGTTTTTT. Amino acid sequence: CASRFATANTGELFF.

This sequence joins TRBV10-3 and TRBJ2-1, with D unclear. Germline CDR1 and CDR2: ENHRY and SYGVKD. This CDR3 has 15 residues. V lost 0 bases and J lost 2, with 8 bases in between. CDR3 coding DNA: TGTGCCATCAGTGAGTCAGTGACGGCCTACAATGAGCAGTTCTTC. This encodes CAISESVTAYNEQFF.

This chain connects TRBV28 to TRBJ2-3; 16 positions match TRBD2. Germline trimming cut 7 bases from V and 3 bases from J; bases unmatched to any gene: 7. Germline values: CDR1 MDHEN, CDR2 SYDVKM. The CDR3 extends over 17 amino acids. CDR3 region: CASTKGTSGRVTDTQYF. The CDR3 bases are TGTGCCAGCACTAAAGGGACTAGCGGGAGGGTGACAGATACGCAGTATTTT.

This chain joins TRBV6-5 and TRBJ2-1, with D tentatively TRBD2 (5 bases). V gave up 6 bases and J gave up 0 bases, with 12 bases separating them. There are 15 residues in the CDR3. In germline, CDR1 is MNHEY, CDR2 SVGAGI. DNA of the CDR3: TGTGCCAGCAGCGGTAGCGAGAGCTCCTACAATGAGCAGTTCTTC. This sequence encodes CASSGSESSYNEQFF.

The chain has TRBV7-3 and TRBJ2-2; 9 nucleotides line up with TRBD2. The length of the CDR3 is 15 residues. Germline V lookup: CDR1 SGHTA, CDR2 FQGTGA. The V and J ends lost 3 bases and 2 bases, in that order; junction bases with no gene match: 1. The CDR3 protein is CASSLGLANTGELFF. CDR3 DNA: TGTGCCAGCAGCTTGGGACTAGCTAACACCGGGGAGCTGTTTTTT.

The count of this clone is one. The chain uses TRBV29-1 and TRBJ1-3; D is unclear. The V gene's germline CDR1 is SQVTM and CDR2 ANQGSEA. Deletions cut 7 bases from V and 0 bases from J, with 10 bases between. There are 13 residues in the CDR3. CDR3 sequence (DNA): TGCAGCGCCTCACTCATCTCTGGAAACACCATATATTTT. Its protein is CSASLISGNTIYF.

This chain links TRBV15 with TRBJ1-3; 8 nucleotides agree with TRBD1. Per germline, CDR1 LNHNV and CDR2 YYDKDF (reference sequence). The CDR3 loop spans 15 amino acids. Unmatched junction bases numbered 2, after V lost 0 bases and J lost 4 bases. CDR3 bases: TGTGCCACCAGCAGAGATAGGGACAGGGGAAACACCATATATTTT. This sequence encodes CATSRDRDRGNTIYF.